One sample yielded the 8 T cell receptor beta chains listed below, sequenced in a study of blood T cell repertoires in COVID-19. The method was immunoSEQ multiplex PCR; TCRdb's version includes in-frame clones alone and lacks a portion of them. The repertoire holds a few hundred thousand clones, with approximately 84% as singletons. Sequencing input: PBMCs or T cells enriched from blood (not recorded which). Every receptor here comes from a man in his forties who had recovered from COVID-19.

The CDR3 is CASSSMGQPQETQYF. For the CDR3, the DNA is TGTGCCAGTAGTAGTATGGGACAGCCTCAAGAGACCCAGTACTTC. The chain has TRBV19 and TRBJ2-5; 7 bases match TRBD1. From germline, CDR1 is LNHDA and CDR2 SQIVND (reference sequence). The CDR3 totals 15 residues. V lost 4 bases to trimming and J lost 2 bases; unmatched junction nucleotides: 7.

The CDR3 loop reads CASSLKGTGFNHGYGYTF. In DNA, the CDR3 is TGTGCCAGCAGTTTAAAGGGGACAGGCTTCAATCACGGCTATGGCTACACCTTC. The rearrangement joins TRBV27 to TRBJ1-2, with 8 bases that match TRBD1. In germline, CDR1 is MNHEY, CDR2 SMNVEV (reference sequence). The CDR3 runs 18 residues. V gave up 2 bases and J gave up 4 bases; unmatched junction bases: 15.

The J gene is TRBJ1-3, the V gene TRBV28, with D uncertain. The CDR3 is made up of 16 amino acids. The V gene's germline CDR1 is MDHEN and CDR2 SYDVKM. V gave up 5 bases and J gave up 0 bases, with 14 bases separating them. Here the CDR3 DNA reads TGTGCCAGCAGTACCGCCTGGGAGAGCTCTGGAAACACCATATATTTT. It translates to CASSTAWESSGNTIYF.

The chain joins TRBV18 to TRBJ1-4; TRBD1 matches at 8 bases. The CDR3 loop spans 14 amino acids. Germline V gene sequence: CDR1 KGHSH, CDR2 LQKENI. V lost 2 bases to trimming and J lost 6 bases; unmatched junction nucleotides: 2. The CDR3 reads CASSPRGQDEKLFF. In DNA, the CDR3 is TGTGCCAGCTCACCAAGGGGACAGGATGAAAAACTGTTTTTT.

The chain recombines TRBV2 with TRBJ1-5, with D unresolved. V lost 5 bases, J lost 2 bases, and 10 bases lay in between. Germline CDR1 is SNHLY and CDR2 is FYNNEI. The CDR3 length is 14 residues. The chain's CDR3 is CASSLYTGNQPQHF. CDR3 sequence (DNA): TGTGCCAGCAGTCTCTATACAGGCAATCAGCCCCAGCATTTT. Variable domain in full (rest from reference TRBV2 and TRBJ1-5): EPEVTQTPSHQVTQMGQEVILRCVPISNHLYFYWYRQILGQKVEFLVSFYNNEISEKSEIFDDQFSVERPDGSNFTLKIRSTKLEDSAMYFCASSLYTGNQPQHFGDGTRLSIL.

The rearrangement joins TRBV28 to TRBJ1-5, with D maybe TRBD1 (6 bases). Germline assignment: CDR1 MDHEN and CDR2 SYDVKM. V shed 6 bases and J shed 9 bases, with 27 bases lying between them. This CDR3 comprises 17 residues. CDR3 loop: CASSLLSGGEVWRPQHF. The CDR3, as DNA: TGTGCCAGCAGCCTCCTAAGTGGGGGCGAGGTTTGGCGGCCCCAGCATTTT.

The rearrangement joins TRBV13 to TRBJ1-1, with TRBD1 matching 7 bases. CDR1 and CDR2 from the germline V gene are PRHDT and FYEKMQ (reference sequence). The CDR3 totals 14 residues. The junction had 3 bases not matched to a gene; V was cut back by 3 bases and J by 2 bases. The DNA of the CDR3 is TGTGCCAGCAGCTTGGGACAGCATAACACTGAAGCTTTCTTT. This codes for CASSLGQHNTEAFF.

The rearrangement uses TRBV4-1 and TRBJ2-3; D is uncertain. Trimming left V 1 base short and J 4 bases short, with 3 bases between. The CDR3 is 12 residues long. CDR1 and CDR2 (germline): MGHRA, YSYEKL. The CDR3 DNA reads as TGCGCCAGCAGCCAAGTCGCAGATACGCAGTATTTT. Translation gives CASSQVADTQYF.